A single sample gave rise to the 28 T cell receptor beta chains below, sequenced in a study of control samples from healthy donors and cancer patients. TCRdb's table, derived via immunoSEQ multiplex PCR, lists solely in-frame clones and lacks some. The table has around 130,000 clones, 80% to 95% seen once; the top ten hold almost 2.5%. Sequencing input: blood. The origin of the receptors is a young man in good health.

V is TRBV2 and J is TRBJ2-3; the D is unclear. This CDR3 spans 10 amino acids. The germline V gene has CDR1 SNHLY and CDR2 FYNNEI. The ends were cut back, 4 bases at V and 6 bases at J, with 2 bases in the middle. The CDR3 sequence: CASSVDTQYF. CDR3 in DNA: TGTGCCAGCAGTGTGGATACGCAGTATTTT.

The chain couples TRBV2 to TRBJ2-5; the D is unclear. This CDR3 contains 13 residues. Germline-derived CDR1 and CDR2 are SNHLY and FYNNEI. Between the trimmed V and J ends, which lost 7 bases and 5 bases, there was a span of 14 bases. For the CDR3, the DNA is TGTGCCAGCAATACCGGGCTCGGGGAGACCCAGTACTTC. Translating gives CASNTGLGETQYF. Based on the CDR3 plus reference TRBV2 and TRBJ2-5, the full variable domain is EPEVTQTPSHQVTQMGQEVILRCVPISNHLYFYWYRQILGQKVEFLVSFYNNEISEKSEIFDDQFSVERPDGSNFTLKIRSTKLEDSAMYFCASNTGLGETQYFGPGTRLLVL.

The V gene is TRBV18, the J gene TRBJ1-2; TRBD1 aligns across 9 bases. The germline V gene encodes CDR1 KGHSH and CDR2 LQKENI. The CDR3 is 16 residues long. V lost 4 bases and J lost 5; bases outside the gene matches: 11. CDR3 sequence: CASSQGKGQGWYGYTF. CDR3 in DNA: TGTGCCAGCTCACAAGGCAAGGGACAGGGCTGGTATGGCTACACCTTC. Full variable domain (rest looked up from reference TRBV18 and TRBJ1-2): NAGVMQNPRHLVRRRGQEARLRCSPMKGHSHVYWYRQLPEEGLKFMVYLQKENIIDESGMPKERFSAEFPKEGPSILRIQQVVRGDSAAYFCASSQGKGQGWYGYTFGSGTRLTVV.

The gene calls are TRBV28 and TRBJ2-4; D unresolved. Germline-derived CDR1 and CDR2 are MDHEN and SYDVKM. V lost 5 bases, J lost 2 bases, and 19 bases lay in between. The CDR3 runs to 17 residues. CDR3 sequence: CASSHPAGVGSKNIQYF. In nucleotides, the CDR3 is TGTGCCAGCAGTCATCCCGCTGGGGTAGGGTCCAAAAACATTCAGTACTTC.

A remark on this clone: Its ends do not fully match the called genes, so a read error is possible. This chain links TRBV11-2 with TRBJ2-7; D could derive from TRBD1 or TRBD2 (6 bases each). Looked up from germline, CDR1 is SGHAT and CDR2 is FQNNGV. The CDR3 length is 15 residues. CDR3 sequence (DNA): TGTGCCAGCAGCCTAGACAGGCGGACTACCTACGAGCAGTACTTC. It encodes CASSLDRRTTYEQYF.

As concerns this clone: At the DNA level, this CDR3 is encoded by other sequences in the same sample as well. This chain joins TRBV9 and TRBJ2-3, with D perhaps matching TRBD2 (7 bases). Per the germline V gene, CDR1 is SGDLS and CDR2 is YYNGEE. CDR3 length: 15 residues. V lost 2 bases to trimming and J lost 0 bases, with 10 bases between them. CDR3 in DNA: TGTGCCAGCAGCGTGGGGGGGGCTAGCACAGATACGCAGTATTTT. Encoded protein: CASSVGGASTDTQYF.

V usage is TRBV29-1 and J usage is TRBJ2-5; 14 bases are shared with TRBD2. The CDR3 totals 15 residues. V dropped 4 bases and J dropped 5; count of bases not matched to a gene: 6. Germline-derived CDR1 and CDR2 are SQVTM and ANQGSEA. CDR3 sequence: CSVGGLAGVGETQYF. The CDR3 DNA reads as TGCAGCGTTGGGGGACTAGCGGGGGTTGGGGAGACCCAGTACTTC.

The chain joins TRBV6-5 to TRBJ1-3; TRBD1 aligns across 7 bases. The CDR3 runs to 14 residues. Germline assignment: CDR1 MNHEY and CDR2 SVGAGI. Trimming at V came to 6 bases and at J to 4 bases, leaving 6 bases not matched to a gene. CDR3 amino acids: CASRTDRAGNTIYF. The CDR3 region has the DNA TGTGCCAGCAGAACCGACAGGGCAGGAAACACCATATATTTT.

The V call is TRBV2, the J call TRBJ2-2; D might be TRBD1 (6 bases). This CDR3 has 15 residues. From germline, CDR1 is SNHLY and CDR2 FYNNEI. V lost 8 bases and J 0 bases, leaving 13 bases between the germline ends. The chain's CDR3 is CASSDSVANTGELFF. The CDR3 DNA follows: TGTGCCAGCTCGGACAGCGTCGCGAACACCGGGGAGCTGTTTTTT. The whole variable domain, filled in from reference TRBV2 and TRBJ2-2, reads EPEVTQTPSHQVTQMGQEVILRCVPISNHLYFYWYRQILGQKVEFLVSFYNNEISEKSEIFDDQFSVERPDGSNFTLKIRSTKLEDSAMYFCASSDSVANTGELFFGEGSRLTVL.

V and J are TRBV5-6 and TRBJ2-3; no reliable D call. This CDR3 is 12 amino acids long. Germline values: CDR1 SGHDT, CDR2 YYEEEE. V dropped 3 bases and J dropped 6 bases, with 8 bases sitting between them. The CDR3 DNA sequence: TGTGCCAGCAGCTCCAATCCGGATACGCAGTATTTT. Protein product: CASSSNPDTQYF. Combining the CDR3 with reference TRBV5-6 and TRBJ2-3 gives the whole variable domain DAGVTQSPTHLIKTRGQQVTLRCSPKSGHDTVSWYQQALGQGPQFIFQYYEEEERQRGNFPDRFSGHQFPNYSSELNVNALLLGDSALYLCASSSNPDTQYFGPGTRLTVL.

This clone was observed a handful of times. The V call is TRBV2, the J call TRBJ1-2; D gene uncertain. V was shortened by 6 bases and J by 4 bases, with 9 bases between the two germline ends. The CDR3 is 12 amino acids. Germline values: CDR1 SNHLY, CDR2 FYNNEI. The CDR3 protein is CASRQDTYGYTF. The CDR3 DNA reads TGTGCCAGCAGGCAAGACACCTATGGCTACACCTTC.

V is TRBV3-1 (or the pseudogene TRBV3-2) and J is TRBJ1-1; 8 bases line up with TRBD1. The CDR3 has 13 residues. CDR1 and CDR2 from the germline V gene are LGHDT and YNNKEL (reference sequence). The V segment lost 6 bases and the J segment 0 bases; nucleotides outside the gene matches: 0. CDR3 in DNA: TGTGCCAGCAGGGGACAGGTGAACACTGAAGCTTTCTTT. It encodes CASRGQVNTEAFF.

The chain links TRBV2 to TRBJ1-5; D possibly corresponds to TRBD1 (6 bases). CDR3 length: 16 amino acids. Looked up from germline, CDR1 is SNHLY and CDR2 is FYNNEI. Trimming left V 0 bases short and J 9 bases short, with 18 bases between. The chain's CDR3 is CASSEAWGAGEGPQHF. CDR3 sequence (DNA): TGTGCCAGCAGTGAAGCTTGGGGGGCGGGAGAAGGGCCCCAGCATTTT. Complete variable domain (other parts from reference TRBV2 and TRBJ1-5): EPEVTQTPSHQVTQMGQEVILRCVPISNHLYFYWYRQILGQKVEFLVSFYNNEISEKSEIFDDQFSVERPDGSNFTLKIRSTKLEDSAMYFCASSEAWGAGEGPQHFGDGTRLSIL.

The CDR3 DNA reads TGTGCCAGCAGCCCGACAGGGGGTCACGGCGGGGAGCTGTTTTTT. Its protein is CASSPTGGHGGELFF. The chain has TRBV28 and TRBJ2-2, with 9 bases identical to TRBD1. With V trimmed by 6 bases and J by 7 bases, 9 bases remained unmatched. This CDR3 is 15 amino acids long. CDR1 MDHEN and CDR2 SYDVKM come from the germline V gene.

Of note for this clone: Additional DNA sequences in this sample encode the identical CDR3. This chain joins TRBV7-9 and TRBJ1-5; D gene unclear. V was clipped by 3 bases and J by 4 bases, with 10 bases between them. The length of the CDR3 is 14 residues. Germline V gene sequence: CDR1 SEHNR, CDR2 FQNEAQ (reference sequence). The CDR3 loop reads CASSFGTSNQPQHF. The CDR3 nucleotides are TGTGCCAGCAGCTTTGGTACTTCGAATCAGCCCCAGCATTTT. The full variable domain, its missing parts supplied by reference TRBV7-9 and TRBJ1-5, is DTGVSQNPRHKITKRGQNVTFRCDPISEHNRLYWYRQTLGQGPEFLTYFQNEAQLEKSRLLSDRFSAERPKGSFSTLEIQRTEQGDSAMYLCASSFGTSNQPQHFGDGTRLSIL.

This sequence joins TRBV7-9 and TRBJ1-4; no definite D call. V lost 4 bases, J lost 6 bases, and 9 bases lay in between. Germline loops: CDR1 SEHNR, CDR2 FQNEAQ (reference sequence). The CDR3 has 13 amino acids. The CDR3 is CASSSRLYEKLFF. CDR3 sequence (DNA): TGTGCCAGCAGCTCCCGGCTTTATGAAAAACTGTTTTTT.

The V gene is TRBV5-1, the J gene TRBJ2-2, with TRBD1 identical over 9 bases. Unmatched junction bases numbered 5, after V lost 2 bases and J lost 6 bases. From germline, CDR1 is SGHRS and CDR2 YFSETQ. This CDR3 comprises 15 residues. CDR3: CASSFSGQGAGELFF. CDR3 DNA: TGCGCCAGCAGCTTTTCGGGACAGGGTGCCGGGGAGCTGTTTTTT.

The J gene is TRBJ1-1, the V gene TRBV19; no clear D. The CDR3 contains 14 residues. With 5 bases removed from V and 8 bases from J, the gap between germline ends came to 18 bases. Germline assignment: CDR1 LNHDA and CDR2 SQIVND (reference sequence). CDR3 loop: CASSADRVPGEAFF. CDR3 nucleotide sequence: TGTGCCAGTAGTGCCGACCGGGTCCCAGGCGAAGCTTTCTTT.

The rearrangement links TRBV30 to TRBJ1-1; D gene unclear. Trimming cost V 3 bases and J 1 base, with 3 bases left between them. The CDR3 consists of 11 residues. CDR1 and CDR2 from the germline V gene are GTSNPN and SVGIG (reference sequence). The CDR3 DNA sequence: TGTGCCTGGAGACCGAACACTGAAGCTTTCTTT. Translation gives CAWRPNTEAFF.

The chain combines TRBV4-2 with TRBJ1-1; 12 bases agree with TRBD1. With 0 bases clipped from V and 12 bases from J, the junction kept 17 bases outside the gene matches. The CDR3 totals 18 residues. In germline, CDR1 is LGHNA, CDR2 YNFKEQ. The CDR3 region has the DNA TGTGCCAGCAGCCAAGAGGTCGGGACAGGGGGCGGGGGCCTGAATTCTTTCTTT. Translation: CASSQEVGTGGGGLNSFF.

In this sample, this clone turned up a few times. CDR3 sequence: CASSYPPSEAFF. The CDR3 DNA follows: TGTGCCAGCAGTTATCCGCCATCGGAAGCTTTCTTT. V is TRBV6-5 and J is TRBJ1-1; no firm D call. Per the germline V gene, CDR1 is MNHEY and CDR2 is SVGAGI. Trimming left V 3 bases short and J 8 bases short, with 10 bases between. The CDR3 loop spans 12 amino acids.

The chain combines TRBV6-5 with TRBJ1-1, with D uncertain. This CDR3 has 13 residues. Per germline, CDR1 MNHEY and CDR2 SVGAGI. V was clipped by 7 bases and J by 0 bases, with 9 bases between them. The CDR3 sequence is CASTNYMNTEAFF. The CDR3 bases are TGTGCCAGCACAAACTACATGAACACTGAAGCTTTCTTT.

This rearrangement joins TRBV30 to TRBJ2-3; D could derive from TRBD1 or TRBD2 (5 bases each). Germline CDR1 is GTSNPN and CDR2 is SVGIG (reference sequence). The CDR3 contains 12 residues. Trimming cost V 3 bases and J 4 bases, with 8 bases left between them. This CDR3 reads CAWRVGADTQYF. The CDR3 region has the DNA TGTGCCTGGAGGGTGGGGGCAGATACGCAGTATTTT.

This clone was recorded only once. The chain uses TRBV11-2 and TRBJ2-7, with TRBD2 identical over 11 bases. Germline V lookup: CDR1 SGHAT, CDR2 FQNNGV. The V segment lost 1 base and the J segment 5 bases; nucleotides outside the gene matches: 4. CDR3 size: 15 residues. CDR3 bases: TGTGCCAGCAGCTTAGCACTAGCGGGAGTAGACGAGCAGTACGTC. Protein product: CASSLALAGVDEQYV.

This chain connects TRBV9 to TRBJ2-3, with 7 positions matching TRBD1. CDR1 and CDR2 from the germline V gene are SGDLS and YYNGEE. The J segment lost 3 bases and the V segment lost 3 bases, leaving 4 bases of the junction unmatched. The CDR3 sequence is 14 residues long. Here the CDR3 reads CASSEQGTTDTQYF. The CDR3 DNA sequence: TGTGCCAGCAGCGAACAGGGGACAACAGATACGCAGTATTTT.

The genes are TRBV6-4 and TRBJ1-6, with D possibly TRBD1 on 5 matching bases. CDR1 is MRHNA and CDR2 is SNTAGT in the germline V gene. V lost 0 bases to trimming and J lost 7 bases, with 10 bases between them. The CDR3 is 15 residues long. The DNA of the CDR3 is TGTGCCAGCAGTGACTCTGACAGAAGGAATTCACCCCTCCACTTT. It yields the protein CASSDSDRRNSPLHF.

This chain uses TRBV9 with TRBJ2-3; weak D call: TRBD2 (5 bases). Germline CDR1 SGDLS, CDR2 YYNGEE. The V end lost 2 bases, the J end lost 2 bases, and 9 bases lay between the germline ends. The CDR3 runs 14 residues. The CDR3 DNA is TGTGCCAGCAGCGTCGGGCGGGTCACAGATACGCAGTATTTT. It translates to CASSVGRVTDTQYF.

The gene calls are TRBV6-6 and TRBJ2-2, with a possible D match to TRBD1 (6 bases). This CDR3 region has 15 residues. V lost 2 bases and J 3 bases, leaving 10 bases between the germline ends. Germline-derived CDR1 and CDR2 are MNHNY and SVGAGI (reference sequence). This chain's CDR3 is CASSYTGRDTGELFF. Written as DNA, the CDR3 is TGTGCCAGCAGTTACACAGGGCGGGACACCGGGGAGCTGTTTTTT.